A selection of T cell receptor beta chains follows, all from one sample in a study of early T cells in non-severe SARS-CoV-2 infection. TCRdb reanalysed the 5' RACE reads using MiXCR and keeps one entry per CDR3 protein. The sample consists of approximately 70,000 distinct CDR3 sequences, approximately 14% of them appearing once. Sequences were obtained from whole blood. These receptor sequences come from an adult who was a healthcare worker with PCR-confirmed SARS-CoV-2 infection or an uninfected control (not recorded which). Each CDR3 is given with its conserved first and last residue. D genes are given only for firm matches. Where a row states a size, it is once, few, many or the class of an expanded clone; other rows omit it.

TRBV28	TRBJ2-4	NA	NA	CASSPGGAKNIQYF	TGTGCCAGCAGTCCAGGAGGGGCCAAAAACATTCAGTACTTC
TRBV5-1	TRBJ2-5	NA	few	CASSPQVQETQYF	TGCGCCAGCAGCCCCCAGGTTCAAGAGACCCAGTACTTC
TRBV28	TRBJ1-6	NA	many	CASSPVSYNSPLHF	TGTGCCAGCAGTCCAGTCTCCTATAATTCACCCCTCCACTTT
TRBV11-2	TRBJ1-2	TRBD1	few	CASSRPGGARGYGYTF	TGTGCCAGCAGCCGTCCAGGGGGGGCGCGCGGCTATGGCTACACCTTC
TRBV7-6	TRBJ2-7	TRBD1	few	CASSSGQEPYEQYF	TGTGCCAGCAGCTCGGGACAGGAGCCCTACGAGCAGTACTTC
TRBV7-8	TRBJ2-3	NA	many	CASSQDFLTDTQYF	TGTGCCAGCAGCCAGGACTTCCTCACAGATACGCAGTATTTT
TRBV28	TRBJ1-1	TRBD1	few	CASSFQGARTEAFF	TGTGCCAGCAGTTTCCAGGGGGCTCGGACTGAAGCTTTCTTT
TRBV5-4	TRBJ2-3	TRBD1	NA	CASSWPGQGADTQYF	TGTGCCAGCAGCTGGCCGGGACAGGGGGCGGATACGCAGTATTTT
TRBV6-2/TRBV6-3	TRBJ2-2	TRBD1	many	CASSYSSQGVGELFF	TGTGCCAGCAGTTACTCTTCCCAGGGGGTCGGGGAGCTGTTTTTT
TRBV7-6	TRBJ2-2	NA	many	CASSLANGGTGELFF	TGTGCCAGCAGCTTAGCTAATGGGGGCACCGGGGAGCTGTTTTTT
TRBV3-1	TRBJ1-1	NA	many	CASSRGTLLAFF	TGTGCCAGCAGCCGTGGGACCCTTTTAGCTTTCTTT
TRBV9	TRBJ1-5	TRBD1	NA	CASSEQGENQPQHF	TGTGCCAGCAGCGAACAGGGGGAGAATCAGCCCCAGCATTTT
TRBV5-1	TRBJ1-1	NA	few	CASSSAALGNTEAFF	TGCGCCAGCAGCTCCGCTGCCCTGGGGAACACTGAAGCTTTCTTT
TRBV11-3	TRBJ2-3	NA	NA	CASSSGQPAGADTQYF	TGTGCCAGCAGCTCCGGACAGCCGGCCGGCGCAGATACGCAGTATTTT
TRBV18	TRBJ2-3	TRBD2	few	CASSPDQVTSGATQYF	TGTGCCAGCTCACCAGATCAAGTGACTAGCGGGGCTACGCAGTATTTT
TRBV5-1	TRBJ1-5	NA	NA	CASSPIPNQPQHF	TGCGCCAGCAGCCCAATTCCTAATCAGCCCCAGCATTTT
TRBV3-1	TRBJ2-2	TRBD1	few	CASKGAGTGELFF	TGTGCCAGCAAGGGGGCTGGCACCGGGGAGCTGTTTTTT
TRBV6-2/TRBV6-3	TRBJ1-1	NA	few	CASHEPTDTEAFF	TGTGCCAGCCATGAGCCGACGGACACTGAAGCTTTCTTT
TRBV2	TRBJ1-4	NA	NA	CASSRGKADREKLFF	TGTGCCAGCAGTCGGGGGAAAGCCGATAGGGAAAAACTGTTTTTT
TRBV12-3/TRBV12-4	TRBJ2-3	TRBD2	NA	CASSPNPLAGVTDTQYF	TGTGCCAGCAGTCCCAACCCCTTAGCGGGGGTAACAGATACGCAGTATTTT
TRBV20-1	TRBJ2-5	TRBD2	few	CSARDSGGPQETQYF	TGCAGTGCTAGAGATAGCGGGGGCCCCCAAGAGACCCAGTACTTC
TRBV3-1	TRBJ2-3	NA	many	CASSHLSTGTDTQYF	TGTGCCAGCAGCCACCTCTCGACAGGCACAGATACGCAGTATTTT
TRBV9	TRBJ2-2	TRBD1	NA	CASSKGTENTGELFF	TGTGCCAGCAGCAAAGGGACAGAAAACACCGGGGAGCTGTTTTTT
TRBV7-2	TRBJ2-2	NA	many	CASSSVRQFDTGELFF	TGTGCCAGCAGCTCCGTACGGCAGTTCGACACCGGGGAGCTGTTTTTT
TRBV5-1	TRBJ1-1	NA	few	CASSLVTPGANTEAFF	TGCGCCAGCAGCTTGGTTACCCCGGGGGCGAACACTGAAGCTTTCTTT
TRBV20-1	TRBJ2-7	TRBD1	NA	CSANAPGQGFPYEQYF	TGCAGTGCTAACGCTCCGGGACAGGGGTTCCCCTACGAGCAGTACTTC
TRBV28	TRBJ1-5	NA	NA	CASSFPRSDQPQHF	TGTGCCAGCAGTTTCCCCAGGTCCGATCAGCCCCAGCATTTT
TRBV25-1	TRBJ2-3	TRBD1	few	CASRGDRATDTQYF	TGTGCCAGCAGGGGTGACAGGGCCACAGATACGCAGTATTTT
TRBV7-6	TRBJ2-7	NA	few	CASSPPNARSYEQYF	TGTGCCAGCAGCCCCCCGAACGCAAGGAGTTACGAGCAGTACTTC
TRBV11-2	TRBJ2-1	NA	NA	CASSLVGDLGAEQFF	TGTGCCAGCAGCTTAGTCGGGGACCTCGGTGCTGAGCAGTTCTTC
TRBV11-2	TRBJ2-2	TRBD2	NA	CASSTHAGGWELFF	TGTGCCAGCAGCACCCACGCGGGGGGCTGGGAGCTGTTTTTT
TRBV5-1	TRBJ2-5	NA	few	CASSLSASLKETQYF	TGCGCCAGCAGCTTGTCGGCCAGCCTAAAAGAGACCCAGTACTTC
TRBV12-3/TRBV12-4	TRBJ1-6	TRBD1	few	CASSRTGGNSPLHF	TGTGCCAGCAGCAGGACAGGGGGAAATTCACCCCTCCACTTT
TRBV29-1	TRBJ2-7	TRBD1	many	CSAVSDRDEQYF	TGCAGCGCGGTCAGTGACAGGGACGAGCAGTACTTC
TRBV19	TRBJ1-5	NA	NA	CASSGGDLGQPQHF	TGTGCCAGTAGTGGCGGGGATCTAGGGCAGCCCCAGCATTTT
TRBV12-3/TRBV12-4	TRBJ1-1	NA	NA	CASSSGLQAFF	TGTGCCAGCAGTTCGGGCCTACAAGCTTTCTTT
TRBV20-1	TRBJ2-3	NA	many	CSAGTSGPADTQYF	TGCAGTGCTGGGACCAGTGGACCGGCAGATACGCAGTATTTT
TRBV7-6	TRBJ1-1	NA	NA	CASSLVVNTEAFF	TGTGCCAGCAGCTTAGTCGTGAACACTGAAGCTTTCTTT
TRBV10-3	TRBJ2-1	NA	NA	CAIGGGPYNEQFF	TGTGCCATCGGTGGCGGACCCTACAATGAGCAGTTCTTC
TRBV11-2	TRBJ2-3	TRBD2	few	CASSPWTSQSTDTQYF	TGTGCCAGCAGCCCTTGGACTAGTCAAAGCACAGATACGCAGTATTTT